The sequence of this T cell receptor beta chain was determined in a study of blood T cells in healthy people across ages. At the level of the study: The template switching approach captured approximately one barcoded beta molecule for every two T cells.

No fewer than 6 micrograms of total RNA were isolated from every sample. V shed 6 bases and J 0 bases; nucleotides not matched to a gene: 5. The germline gives CDR1 KGHSH, CDR2 LQKENI. The CDR3 sequence is 18 residues long. Next came a second PCR, run for about 7 to 12 cycles, which used a sample-barcoded 5' primer along with a J-beta primer mix. Every cDNA was tagged by a template-switch adaptor with 12 random nucleotides. TCRdb reprocessed the 5' RACE reads with MiXCR, giving one entry per CDR3 protein. The data contain around 940,000 distinct CDR3 sequences, 51% of them singletons. With respect to this clonotype: Its matching antigen is unknown.

Findings and caveats of the study: Donor CMV status, an unknown factor, possibly confounded changes in expanded clonotypes.

The sequence was obtained from a woman aged 55-69 years in good health. The chain couples TRBV18 to TRBJ2-1; 16 positions agree with TRBD2. Input material: blood. The CDR3 region has the DNA TGTGCCAGCTCGGGACTAGCGGGAGGGCCAAGCTCCTACAATGAGCAGTTCTTC. This encodes CASSGLAGGPSSYNEQFF.